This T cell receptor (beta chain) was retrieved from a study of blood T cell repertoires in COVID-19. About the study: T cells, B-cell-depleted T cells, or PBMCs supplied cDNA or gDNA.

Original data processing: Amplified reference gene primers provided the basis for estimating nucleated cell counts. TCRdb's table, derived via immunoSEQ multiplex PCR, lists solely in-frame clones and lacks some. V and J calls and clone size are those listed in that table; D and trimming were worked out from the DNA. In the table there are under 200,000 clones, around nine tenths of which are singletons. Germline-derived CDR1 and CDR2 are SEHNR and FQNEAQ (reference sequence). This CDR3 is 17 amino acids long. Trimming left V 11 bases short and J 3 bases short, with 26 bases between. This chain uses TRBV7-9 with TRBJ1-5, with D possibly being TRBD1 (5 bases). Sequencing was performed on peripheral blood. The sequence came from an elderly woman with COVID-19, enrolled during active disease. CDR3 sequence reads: CAGQGTREGRINQPQHF. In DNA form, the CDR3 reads TGTGCCGGCCAAGGGACGAGGGAGGGAAGGATCAATCAGCCCCAGCATTTT.